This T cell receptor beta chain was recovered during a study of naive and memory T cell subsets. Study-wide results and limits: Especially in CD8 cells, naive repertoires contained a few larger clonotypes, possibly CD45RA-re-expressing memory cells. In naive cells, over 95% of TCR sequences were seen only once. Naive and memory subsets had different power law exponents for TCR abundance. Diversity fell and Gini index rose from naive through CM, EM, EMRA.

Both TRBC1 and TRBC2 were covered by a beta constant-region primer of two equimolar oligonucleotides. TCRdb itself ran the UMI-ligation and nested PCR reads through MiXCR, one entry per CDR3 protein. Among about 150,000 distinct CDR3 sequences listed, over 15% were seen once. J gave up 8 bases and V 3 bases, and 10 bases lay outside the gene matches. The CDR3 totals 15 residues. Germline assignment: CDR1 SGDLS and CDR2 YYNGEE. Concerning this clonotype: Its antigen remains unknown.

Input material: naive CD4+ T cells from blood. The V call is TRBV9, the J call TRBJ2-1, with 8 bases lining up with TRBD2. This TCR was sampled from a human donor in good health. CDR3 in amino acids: CASSERGGLDDEQFF. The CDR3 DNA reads TGTGCCAGCAGCGAAAGAGGGGGACTAGACGATGAGCAGTTCTTC.